This TCR beta chain was captured by sequencing in a study of blood T cell repertoires in COVID-19. The wider study: Nucleic acid was either cDNA or gDNA, and it came from T cells, B-cell-depleted T cells, or PBMCs.

In the original workflow: It was from reference gene primer amplification that nucleated cell counts were estimated. Measured with immunoSEQ multiplex PCR; TCRdb has only the in-frame clones, and not every one. The V and J calls and clone size come from that table; D and trimming were worked out from the DNA. Altogether hundreds of thousands of clones are present, around nine tenths being singletons, with the ten largest covering 6% to 8.5%. The sample consisted of peripheral blood. This receptor was identified in a woman between 65 and 79 years old with COVID-19, enrolled during active disease.

The CDR3 loop is CASSFRLADTQYF. In DNA, the CDR3 is TGTGCCAGCAGTTTCAGACTAGCAGATACGCAGTATTTT. V and J are TRBV6-2 or TRBV6-3 and TRBJ2-3; possible D gene TRBD2, 6 bases. Germline V gene lookup returns CDR1 MNHEY and CDR2 SVGEGT. With 4 bases removed from V and 4 bases from J, the gap between germline ends came to 9 bases. This CDR3 comprises 13 residues.